One TCR beta chain is described in this entry. What it binds is not known. The junction does not match germline at one end; this may be a read error. This entry is derived from a study of T cell repertoires in cytomegalovirus infection. Study-level background: TCR beta signatures that were public indicated CMV infection and matching HLA type.

The CDR3 runs 13 residues. Germline V CDR1 and CDR2: SGHTA, FQGNSA. Using its own MiXCR run on the reads, TCRdb lists one record per CDR3 protein. The sample carries nearly 450,000 distinct CDR3 sequences, about a third recorded once. Overall study findings and caveats: Cumulative frequency of public TCR beta families picked out carriers of CMV plus the relevant HLA. There were HLA-C-restricted CMV-specific TCR beta clonotypes dominating the ex vivo response.

The V call is TRBV7-2, the J call TRBJ2-1; the D gene is possibly TRBD2 (5 bases). The sequenced sample was PBMCs. This TCR was sampled from a human donor in good health (CMV status not recorded). Some clones in this sample may be carry-over from other donors' samples. In nucleotides, the CDR3 is TGTGCCAGCAGTGAGGACTTATACAATGAGAAGTTCTTC. This gives the protein CASSEDLYNEKFF. The variable domain in full, with the rest retrieved from reference TRBV7-2 and TRBJ2-1, is GAGVSQSPSNKVTEKGKDVELRCDPISGHTALYWYRQSLGQGLEFLIYFQGNSAPDKSGLPSDRFSAERTGGSVSTLTIQRTQQEDSAVYLCASSEDLYNEKFFGPGTRLTVL.